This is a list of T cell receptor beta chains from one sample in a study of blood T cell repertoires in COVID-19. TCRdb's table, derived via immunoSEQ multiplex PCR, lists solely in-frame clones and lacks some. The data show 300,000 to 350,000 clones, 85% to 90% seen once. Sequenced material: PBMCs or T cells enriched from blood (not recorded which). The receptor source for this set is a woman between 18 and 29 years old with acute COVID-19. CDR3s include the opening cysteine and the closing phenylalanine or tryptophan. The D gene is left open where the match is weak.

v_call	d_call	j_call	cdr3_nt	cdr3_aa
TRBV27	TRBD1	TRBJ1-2	TGTGCCAGCAGTTCAGGGGGTGCTAACTATGGCTACACCTTC	CASSSGGANYGYTF
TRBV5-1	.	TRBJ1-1	TGCGCCAGCGGGGAGTCAGAAAGGACTGAAGCTTTCTTT	CASGESERTEAFF
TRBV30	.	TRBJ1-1	TGTGCCTGGAACGGGAACACTGAAGCTTTCTTT	CAWNGNTEAFF
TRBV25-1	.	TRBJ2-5	TGTGCCAGCAGGGCTCCACAAGAGACCCAGTACTTC	CASRAPQETQYF
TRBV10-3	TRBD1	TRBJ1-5	TGTGCCTGCAGAGGACAGGGTTACAATCAGCCCCAGCATTTT	CACRGQGYNQPQHF
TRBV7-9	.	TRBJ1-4	TGTGCCAGCAGCTTAGCGGCAGGGAAGGGTGAAAAACTGTTTTTT	CASSLAAGKGEKLFF
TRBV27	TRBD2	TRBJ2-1	TGTGCCAGCAGATTACCCACTAGCGGTTACAATGAGCAGTTCTTC	CASRLPTSGYNEQFF
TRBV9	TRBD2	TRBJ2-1	TGTGCCAGCAGCGTTGTCGGGGGGTCCTACAATGAGCAGTTCTTC	CASSVVGGSYNEQFF
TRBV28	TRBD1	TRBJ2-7	TGTGCCAGCAGGGGTCCGGGACAGGGGCTTCGCGAGCAGTACTTC	CASRGPGQGLREQYF
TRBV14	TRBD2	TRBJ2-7	TGTGCCAGCAGTTTCACCGGGACTAGCGGGCCCGGGTTCTTC	CASSFTGTSGPGFF
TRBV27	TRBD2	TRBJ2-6	TGTGCCAGCAGTTTTCTAGCGGGGGGCTCTGGGGCCAACGTCCTGACTTTC	CASSFLAGGSGANVLTF